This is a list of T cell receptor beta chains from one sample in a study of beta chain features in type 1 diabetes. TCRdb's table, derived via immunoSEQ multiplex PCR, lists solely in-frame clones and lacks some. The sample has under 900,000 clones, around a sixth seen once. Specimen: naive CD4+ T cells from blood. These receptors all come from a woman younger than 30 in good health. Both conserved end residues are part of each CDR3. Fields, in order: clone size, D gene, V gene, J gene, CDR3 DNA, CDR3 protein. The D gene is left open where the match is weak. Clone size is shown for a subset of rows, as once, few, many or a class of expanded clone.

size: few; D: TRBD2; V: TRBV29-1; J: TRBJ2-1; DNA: TGCAGCGTCATCCTGCATAGCGGGAGTAATGAGCAGTTCTTC; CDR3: CSVILHSGSNEQFF
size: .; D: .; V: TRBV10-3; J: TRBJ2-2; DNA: TGTGCCATCAGCCACAGACTGACCGACACCGGGGAGCTGTTTTTT; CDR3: CAISHRLTDTGELFF
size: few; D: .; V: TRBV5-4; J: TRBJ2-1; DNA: TGTGCCAGCAGCAAGGTCCCCTCCTACAATGAGCAGTTCTTC; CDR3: CASSKVPSYNEQFF
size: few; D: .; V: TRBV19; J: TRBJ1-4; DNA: TGTGCCACCGGACCGATCAGAGCCACGTATGAAAAACTGTTTTTT; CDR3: CATGPIRATYEKLFF
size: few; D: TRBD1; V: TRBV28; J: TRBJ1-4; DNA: TGTGCCAGCAATGAACGGACAGGGGAGACTCGAGGAAAACTGTTTTTT; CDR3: CASNERTGETRGKLFF
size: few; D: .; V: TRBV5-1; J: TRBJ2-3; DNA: TGCGCCAGCAGCTTGGATGCGGCGGCGGATACGCAGTATTTT; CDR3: CASSLDAAADTQYF
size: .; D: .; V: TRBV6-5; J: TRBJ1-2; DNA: TGTGCCAGCAGTTATAGGGCGGCTCTCTATGGCTACACCTTC; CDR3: CASSYRAALYGYTF
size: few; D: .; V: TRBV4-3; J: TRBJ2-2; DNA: TGCGCCAGCAGCCAAGAGACATCCACCGGGGAGCTGTTTTTT; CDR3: CASSQETSTGELFF
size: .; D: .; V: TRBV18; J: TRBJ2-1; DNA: TGTGCCAGCTCACTTAGCGCCGAGTACAATGAGCAGTTCTTC; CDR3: CASSLSAEYNEQFF
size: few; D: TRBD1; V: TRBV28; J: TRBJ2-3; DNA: TGTGCCAGCAGTCGACAGGGGTCCACCACAGATACGCAGTATTTT; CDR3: CASSRQGSTTDTQYF
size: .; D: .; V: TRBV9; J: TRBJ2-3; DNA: TGTGCCAGCAGCGTAGGGCCGGGCCCCACAGATACGCAGTATTTT; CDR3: CASSVGPGPTDTQYF
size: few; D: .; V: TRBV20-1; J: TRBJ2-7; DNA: TGCAGTGCCAAGACCCGCTACGAGCAGTACTTC; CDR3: CSAKTRYEQYF
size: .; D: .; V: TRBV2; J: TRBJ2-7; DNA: TGTGCCAGCAGTGAAGGGACGGTTACCTACGAGCAGTACTTC; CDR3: CASSEGTVTYEQYF
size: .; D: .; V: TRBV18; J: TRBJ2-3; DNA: TGTGCCAGCTCACCCCCTTCTGCGGATACGCAGTATTTT; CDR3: CASSPPSADTQYF
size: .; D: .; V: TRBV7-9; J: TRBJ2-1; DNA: TGTGCCAGCAGCTTAGTGGGCTCCTACAATGAGCAGTTCTTC; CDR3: CASSLVGSYNEQFF
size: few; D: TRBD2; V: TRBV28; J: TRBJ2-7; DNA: TGTGCCAGCGGGGATTGGCTAGCGGCATACGAGCAGTACTTC; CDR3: CASGDWLAAYEQYF
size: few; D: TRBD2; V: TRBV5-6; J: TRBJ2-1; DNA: TGTGCCAGCAGCCCTCTTCTTAGAGGGACTAGCGTCTACAATGAGCAGTTCTTC; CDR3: CASSPLLRGTSVYNEQFF
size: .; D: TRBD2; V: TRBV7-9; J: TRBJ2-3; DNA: TGTGCCAGCAGCTTAACGCGGGAGGGGGATACGCAGTATTTT; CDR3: CASSLTREGDTQYF
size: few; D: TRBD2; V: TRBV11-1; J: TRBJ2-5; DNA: TGTGCCAGCACCCCGGGACTAGCGGGAGTAGGAGAGACCCAGTACTTC; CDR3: CASTPGLAGVGETQYF
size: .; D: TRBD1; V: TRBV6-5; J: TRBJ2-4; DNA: TGTGCCAGCACCGACAGGGGTCGGGGCATTCAGTACTTC; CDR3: CASTDRGRGIQYF
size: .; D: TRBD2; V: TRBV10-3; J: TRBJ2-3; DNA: TGTGCCATCAGTGAACTAGCGGGAGTCGGAGATACGCAGTATTTT; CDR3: CAISELAGVGDTQYF
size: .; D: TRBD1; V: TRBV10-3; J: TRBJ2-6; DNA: TGTGCCAGTTCAGGGGGCGTCGGGGCCAACGTCCTGACTTTC; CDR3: CASSGGVGANVLTF
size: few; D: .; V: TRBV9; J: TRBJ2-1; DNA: TGTGCCAGCAGCGGGCGGACATCGCTCACCTACAATGAGCAGTTCTTC; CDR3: CASSGRTSLTYNEQFF
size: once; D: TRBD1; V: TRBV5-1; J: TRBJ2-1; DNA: TGCGCCAGCACAAGGACAGGGGAAAACAATGAGCAGTTCTTC; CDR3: CASTRTGENNEQFF
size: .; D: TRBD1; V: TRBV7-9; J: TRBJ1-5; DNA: TGTGCCAGCAGCCCCGGACAGGGGGCGAACAATCAGCCCCAGCATTTT; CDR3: CASSPGQGANNQPQHF
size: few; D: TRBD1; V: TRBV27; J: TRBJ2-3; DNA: TGTGCCAGCAGTTCCCTAGACAGGGTGAAGATTAGCACAGATACGCAGTATTTT; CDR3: CASSSLDRVKISTDTQYF
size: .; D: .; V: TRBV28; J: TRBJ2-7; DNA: TGTGCCAGCAGTTACCCGTACGGCCCCTACGAGCAGTACTTC; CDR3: CASSYPYGPYEQYF
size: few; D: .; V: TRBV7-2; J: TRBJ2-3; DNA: TGTGCCAGCAGCTTAGTCCCGGGTCGGACTAGCACAGATACGCAGTATTTT; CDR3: CASSLVPGRTSTDTQYF
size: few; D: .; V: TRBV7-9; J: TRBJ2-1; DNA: TGTGCCAGCAGCTTCTCAGGGGCAGGGACCTACAATGAGCAGTTCTTC; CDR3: CASSFSGAGTYNEQFF
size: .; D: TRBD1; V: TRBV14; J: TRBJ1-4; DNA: TGTGCCAGCAGCCAAGATCGGGGGACAGGGAATGAAAAACTGTTTTTT; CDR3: CASSQDRGTGNEKLFF
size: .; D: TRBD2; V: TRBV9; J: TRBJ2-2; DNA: TGTGCCAGCAGCGCGGGGCTAGCGGCTACCGGGGAGCTGTTTTTT; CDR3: CASSAGLAATGELFF
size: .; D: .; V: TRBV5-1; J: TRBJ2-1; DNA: TGCGCCAGCAGCTTGAACCGGGACGGATTCAATGAGCAGTTCTTC; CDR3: CASSLNRDGFNEQFF
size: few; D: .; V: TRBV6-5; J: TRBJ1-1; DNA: TGTGCCAGCAGTTCCACCGGTTTCTCGGGCACTGAAGCTTTCTTT; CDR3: CASSSTGFSGTEAFF
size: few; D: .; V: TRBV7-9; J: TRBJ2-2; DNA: TGTGCCAGCAGCCAGCAGGTTACCGGGGAGCTGTTTTTT; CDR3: CASSQQVTGELFF
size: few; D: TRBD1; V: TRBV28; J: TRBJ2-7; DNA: TGTGCCATCCGCTCAGGGGGCAGATACGAGCAGTACTTC; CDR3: CAIRSGGRYEQYF
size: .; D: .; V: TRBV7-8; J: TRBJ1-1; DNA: TGTGCCACCGGACTGAACACTGAAGCTTTCTTT; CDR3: CATGLNTEAFF
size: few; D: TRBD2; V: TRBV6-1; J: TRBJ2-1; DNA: TGTGCCAGCATCGTCACGGGAGGGCCGAATGAGCAGTTCTTC; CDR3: CASIVTGGPNEQFF
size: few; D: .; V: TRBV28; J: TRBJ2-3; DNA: TGTGCCAGCAGACTATCTACCCCCGATACGCAGTATTTT; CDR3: CASRLSTPDTQYF
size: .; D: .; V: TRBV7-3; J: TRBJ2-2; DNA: TGTGCCAGCAGCTTAACAGGCCTCCCCACCGGGGAGCTGTTTTTT; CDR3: CASSLTGLPTGELFF